This T cell receptor (beta chain) came from a study of CXCR3-negative and CXCR3-positive naive CD8 T cells. The study made its TRB cDNA libraries by 5' RACE, adding UMI labels. TCRdb re-analyzed the 5' RACE reads; it lists each CDR3 protein once, without DNA. Here the sample table reports more than 40,000 distinct CDR3 sequences. CDR1 and CDR2 (germline): LGHNA, YNFKEQ. The CDR3 spans 14 residues. The receptor's source is a human donor in good health. Some clones in this sample may be carry-over from other donors' samples. The sequenced sample consisted of naive CXCR3- CD8+ T cells from blood. As to subset: CD45RO-CCR7+CD27+CD95- naive CD8+ T cells lacking CXCR3 (TNR3-). The chain uses TRBV4-2 and TRBJ2-7. The CDR3 loop is CASSQAAVTYEQYF.